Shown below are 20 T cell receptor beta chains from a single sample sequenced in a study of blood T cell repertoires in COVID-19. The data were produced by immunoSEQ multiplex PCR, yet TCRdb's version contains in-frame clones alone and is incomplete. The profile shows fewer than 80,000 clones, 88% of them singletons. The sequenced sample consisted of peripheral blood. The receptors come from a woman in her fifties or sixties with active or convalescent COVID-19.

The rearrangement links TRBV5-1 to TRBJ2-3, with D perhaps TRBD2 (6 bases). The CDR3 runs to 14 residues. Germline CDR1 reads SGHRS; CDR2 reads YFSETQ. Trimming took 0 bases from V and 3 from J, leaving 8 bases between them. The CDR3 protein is CASSLGSGTDTQYF. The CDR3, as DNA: TGCGCCAGCAGCTTGGGCAGCGGGACAGATACGCAGTATTTT.

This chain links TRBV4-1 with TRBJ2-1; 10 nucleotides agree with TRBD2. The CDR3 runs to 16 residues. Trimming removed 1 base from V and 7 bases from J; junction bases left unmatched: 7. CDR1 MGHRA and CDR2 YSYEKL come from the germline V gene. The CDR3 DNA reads TGCGCCAGCAGCCAAGTTGGGAGCGGGAGGGTTAATGAGCAGTTCTTC. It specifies CASSQVGSGRVNEQFF.

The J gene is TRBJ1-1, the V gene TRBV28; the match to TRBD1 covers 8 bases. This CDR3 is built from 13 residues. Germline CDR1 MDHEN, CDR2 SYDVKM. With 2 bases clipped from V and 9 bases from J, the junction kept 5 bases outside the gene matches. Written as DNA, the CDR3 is TGTGCCAGCAGTTTACCCGGACAGGGCAAAGCTTTCTTT. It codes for CASSLPGQGKAFF.

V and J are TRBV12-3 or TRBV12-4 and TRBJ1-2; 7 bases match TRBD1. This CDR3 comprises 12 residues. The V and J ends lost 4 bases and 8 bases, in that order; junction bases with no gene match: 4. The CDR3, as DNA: TGTGCCAGCAGTTCAGGGGGGAACGGCTACACCTTC. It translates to CASSSGGNGYTF.

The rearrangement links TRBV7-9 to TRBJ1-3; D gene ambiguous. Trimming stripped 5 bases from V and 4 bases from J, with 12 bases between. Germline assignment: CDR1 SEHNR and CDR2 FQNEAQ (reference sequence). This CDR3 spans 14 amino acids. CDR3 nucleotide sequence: TGTGCCAGCAGCGCGTTCGGAGGCGGAAACACCATATATTTT. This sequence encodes CASSAFGGGNTIYF.

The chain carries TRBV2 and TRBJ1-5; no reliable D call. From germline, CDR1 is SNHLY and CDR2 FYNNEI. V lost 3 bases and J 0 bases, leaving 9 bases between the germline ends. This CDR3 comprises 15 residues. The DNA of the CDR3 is TGTGCCAGCAGTGACGGGGATTATAGCAATCAGCCCCAGCATTTT. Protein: CASSDGDYSNQPQHF.

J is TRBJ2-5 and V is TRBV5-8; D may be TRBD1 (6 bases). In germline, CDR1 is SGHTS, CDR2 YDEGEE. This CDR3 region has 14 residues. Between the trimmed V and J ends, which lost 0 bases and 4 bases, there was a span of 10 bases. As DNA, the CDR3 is TGTGCCAGCAGCTTGGACACAGGGCGAGAGACCCAGTACTTC. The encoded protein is CASSLDTGRETQYF.

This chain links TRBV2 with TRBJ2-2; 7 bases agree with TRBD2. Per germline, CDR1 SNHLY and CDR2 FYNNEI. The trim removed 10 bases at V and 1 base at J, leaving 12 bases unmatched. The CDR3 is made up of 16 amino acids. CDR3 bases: TGTGCCACACCGACTAGCCCTTCACAGAACACCGGGGAGCTGTTTTTT. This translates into CATPTSPSQNTGELFF.

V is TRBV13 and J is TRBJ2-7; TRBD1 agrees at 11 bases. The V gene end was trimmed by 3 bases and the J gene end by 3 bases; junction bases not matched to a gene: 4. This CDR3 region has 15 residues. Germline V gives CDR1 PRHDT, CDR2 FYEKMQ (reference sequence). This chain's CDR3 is CASSFGTGGNYEQYF. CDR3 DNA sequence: TGTGCCAGCAGCTTTGGGACAGGGGGTAACTACGAGCAGTACTTC. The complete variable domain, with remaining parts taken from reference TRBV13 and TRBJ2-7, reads AAGVIQSPRHLIKEKRETATLKCYPIPRHDTVYWYQQGPGQDPQFLISFYEKMQSDKGSIPDRFSAQQFSDYHSELNMSSLELGDSALYFCASSFGTGGNYEQYFGPGTRLTVT.

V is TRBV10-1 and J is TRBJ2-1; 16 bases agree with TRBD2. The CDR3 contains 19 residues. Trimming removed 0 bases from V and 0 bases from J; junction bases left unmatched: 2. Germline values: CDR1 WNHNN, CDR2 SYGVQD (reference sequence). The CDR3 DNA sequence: TGCGCCAGCAGTGAGTCGGGACTAGCGGGAGGGAGCTCCTACAATGAGCAGTTCTTC. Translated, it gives CASSESGLAGGSSYNEQFF.

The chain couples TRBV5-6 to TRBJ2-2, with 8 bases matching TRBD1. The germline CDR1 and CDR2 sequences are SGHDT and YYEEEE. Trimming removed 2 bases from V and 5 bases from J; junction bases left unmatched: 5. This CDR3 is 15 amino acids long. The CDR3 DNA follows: TGTGCCAGCAGCTTTAAGTACAGGGGGACCGGGGAGCTGTTTTTT. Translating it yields CASSFKYRGTGELFF. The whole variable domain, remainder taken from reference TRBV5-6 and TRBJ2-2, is DAGVTQSPTHLIKTRGQQVTLRCSPKSGHDTVSWYQQALGQGPQFIFQYYEEEERQRGNFPDRFSGHQFPNYSSELNVNALLLGDSALYLCASSFKYRGTGELFFGEGSRLTVL.

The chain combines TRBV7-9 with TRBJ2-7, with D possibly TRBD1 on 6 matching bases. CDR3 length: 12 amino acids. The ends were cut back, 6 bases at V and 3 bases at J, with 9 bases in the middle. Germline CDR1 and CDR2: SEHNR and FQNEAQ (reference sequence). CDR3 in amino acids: CASRSDSYEQYF. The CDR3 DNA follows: TGTGCCAGCAGATCGGACAGCTACGAGCAGTACTTC.

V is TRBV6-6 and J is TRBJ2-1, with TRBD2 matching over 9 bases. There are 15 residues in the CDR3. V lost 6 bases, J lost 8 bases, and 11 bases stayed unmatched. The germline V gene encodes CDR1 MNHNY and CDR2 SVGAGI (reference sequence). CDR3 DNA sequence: TGTGCCAGCAGGTCGGGGACTAGCTTTATGTATGAGCAGTTCTTC. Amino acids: CASRSGTSFMYEQFF.

CDR3 sequence: CAISGRLAGMSSYNEQFF. The CDR3 region has the DNA TGTGCCATCAGTGGAAGACTAGCGGGGATGAGCTCCTACAATGAGCAGTTCTTC. J is TRBJ2-1 and V is TRBV10-3, with 11 bases matching TRBD2. CDR1 and CDR2 from the germline V gene are ENHRY and SYGVKD. Losses at the gene ends were 4 bases for V and 0 bases for J; bases not matched to a gene: 8. The CDR3 has 18 residues.

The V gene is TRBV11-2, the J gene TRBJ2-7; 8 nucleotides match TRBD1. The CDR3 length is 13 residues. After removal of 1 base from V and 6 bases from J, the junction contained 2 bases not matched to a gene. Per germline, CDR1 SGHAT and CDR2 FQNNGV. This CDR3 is CASSLGTGFEQYF. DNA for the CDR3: TGTGCCAGCAGCTTAGGGACAGGGTTCGAGCAGTACTTC.

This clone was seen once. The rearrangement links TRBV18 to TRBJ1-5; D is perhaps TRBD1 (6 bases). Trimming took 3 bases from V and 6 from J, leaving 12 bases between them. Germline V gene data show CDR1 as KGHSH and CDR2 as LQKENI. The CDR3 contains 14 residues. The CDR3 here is CASSPSTRGQPQHF. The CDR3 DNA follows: TGTGCCAGCTCACCTAGTACCAGGGGTCAGCCCCAGCATTTT.

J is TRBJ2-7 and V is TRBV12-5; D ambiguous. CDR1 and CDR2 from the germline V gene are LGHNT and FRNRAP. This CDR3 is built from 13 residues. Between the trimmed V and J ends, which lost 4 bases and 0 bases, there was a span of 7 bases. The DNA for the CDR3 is TGTGCTAGTGGTTCCTCCCGCTCCTACGAGCAGTACTTC. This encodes CASGSSRSYEQYF. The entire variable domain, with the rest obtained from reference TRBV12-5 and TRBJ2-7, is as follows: DARVTQTPRHKVTEMGQEVTMRCQPILGHNTVFWYRQTMMQGLELLAYFRNRAPLDDSGMPKDRFSAEMPDATLATLKIQPSEPRDSAVYFCASGSSRSYEQYFGPGTRLTVT.

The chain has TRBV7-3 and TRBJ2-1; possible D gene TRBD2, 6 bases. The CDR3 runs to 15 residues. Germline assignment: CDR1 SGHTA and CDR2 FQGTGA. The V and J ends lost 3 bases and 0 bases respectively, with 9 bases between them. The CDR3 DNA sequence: TGTGCCAGCAGCTTCCTGGGGGGCTCCTACAATGAGCAGTTCTTC. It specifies CASSFLGGSYNEQFF.

Here the CDR3 reads CASSLEQLNTEAFF. The CDR3, as DNA: TGCGCCAGCAGCTTGGAACAGTTGAACACTGAAGCTTTCTTT. This chain links TRBV5-1 with TRBJ1-1; D unresolved. Germline CDR1 is SGHRS and CDR2 is YFSETQ. This CDR3 is built from 14 residues. Trimming removed 0 bases at V and 0 bases at J, with 6 bases between. The full variable domain, completed using reference TRBV5-1 and TRBJ1-1, is KAGVTQTPRYLIKTRGQQVTLSCSPISGHRSVSWYQQTPGQGLQFLFEYFSETQRNKGNFPGRFSGRQFSNSRSEMNVSTLELGDSALYLCASSLEQLNTEAFFGQGTRLTVV.

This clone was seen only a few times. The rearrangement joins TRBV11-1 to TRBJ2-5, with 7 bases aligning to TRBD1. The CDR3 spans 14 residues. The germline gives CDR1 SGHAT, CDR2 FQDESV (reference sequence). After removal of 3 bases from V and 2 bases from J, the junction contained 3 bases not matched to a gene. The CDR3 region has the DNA TGTGCCAGCAGCTTGGGACAGTTACAAGAGACCCAGTACTTC. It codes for CASSLGQLQETQYF.